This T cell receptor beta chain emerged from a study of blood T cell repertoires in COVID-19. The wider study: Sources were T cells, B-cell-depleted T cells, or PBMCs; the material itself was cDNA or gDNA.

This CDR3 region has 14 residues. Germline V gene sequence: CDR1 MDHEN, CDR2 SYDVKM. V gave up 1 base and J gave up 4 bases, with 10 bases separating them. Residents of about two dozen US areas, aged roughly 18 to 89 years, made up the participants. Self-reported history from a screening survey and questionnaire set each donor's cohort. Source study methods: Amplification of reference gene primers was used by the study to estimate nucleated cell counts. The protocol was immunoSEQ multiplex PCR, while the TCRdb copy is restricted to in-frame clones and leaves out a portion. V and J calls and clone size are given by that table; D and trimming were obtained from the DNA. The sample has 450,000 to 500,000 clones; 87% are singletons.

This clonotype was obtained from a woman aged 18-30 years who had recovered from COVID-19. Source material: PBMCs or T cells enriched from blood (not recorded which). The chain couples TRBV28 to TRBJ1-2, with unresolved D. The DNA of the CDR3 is TGTGCCAGCAGTTTATATCGCGGTGCCTATGGCTACACCTTC. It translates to CASSLYRGAYGYTF.